This T cell receptor (beta chain) was observed in a study of long-term antiretroviral therapy in people with HIV. In this sample, this clone is medium-sized (0.01 to 0.1%). There are 17 residues in the CDR3. V was shortened by 5 bases and J by 0 bases, with 17 bases between the two germline ends. The germline gives CDR1 MNHEY, CDR2 SMNVEV (reference sequence). Runs used v3.0 of the immunoSEQ assay and were done at survey level. TCRdb keeps only in-frame clones here, not all; method: immunoSEQ multiplex PCR. The top ten clones hold about 18% of a sample with 23,000 or so clones, 84% of them seen once. The sequence was collected from a man between 18 and 29 years old with HIV. Sequencing used unsorted PBMCs, obtained 0.1 years before starting antiretroviral therapy. The chain has TRBV27 and TRBJ1-3; D is undetermined. The CDR3 is CASSPYSPAFSGNTIYF. The CDR3 DNA is TGTGCCAGCAGTCCATATTCACCTGCCTTCTCTGGAAACACCATATATTTT.